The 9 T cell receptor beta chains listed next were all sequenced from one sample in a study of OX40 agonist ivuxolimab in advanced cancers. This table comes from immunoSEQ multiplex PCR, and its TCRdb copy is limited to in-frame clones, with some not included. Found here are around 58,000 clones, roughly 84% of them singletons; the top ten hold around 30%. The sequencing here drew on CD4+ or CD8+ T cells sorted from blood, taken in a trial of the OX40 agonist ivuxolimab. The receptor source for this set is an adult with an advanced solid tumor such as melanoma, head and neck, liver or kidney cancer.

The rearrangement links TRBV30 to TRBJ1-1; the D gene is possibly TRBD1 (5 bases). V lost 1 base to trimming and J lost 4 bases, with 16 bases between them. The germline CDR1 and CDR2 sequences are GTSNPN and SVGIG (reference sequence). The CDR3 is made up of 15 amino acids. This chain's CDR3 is CAWSAGDLRGTEAFF. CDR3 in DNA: TGTGCCTGGAGTGCCGGGGACCTTAGAGGCACTGAAGCTTTCTTT.

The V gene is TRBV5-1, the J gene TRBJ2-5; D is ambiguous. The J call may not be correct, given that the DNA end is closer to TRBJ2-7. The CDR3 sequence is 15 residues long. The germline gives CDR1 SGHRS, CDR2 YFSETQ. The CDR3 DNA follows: TGCGCCAGCAGCCCACAATTCCAAAGCTCCTACGAGCAGTACTTC. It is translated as CASSPQFQSSYEQYF.

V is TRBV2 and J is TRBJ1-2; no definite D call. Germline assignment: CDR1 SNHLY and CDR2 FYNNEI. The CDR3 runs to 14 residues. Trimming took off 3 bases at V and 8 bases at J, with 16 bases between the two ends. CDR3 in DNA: TGTGCCAGCAGTGAGATAGGATCGAGAGCGGGCTACACCTTC. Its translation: CASSEIGSRAGYTF.

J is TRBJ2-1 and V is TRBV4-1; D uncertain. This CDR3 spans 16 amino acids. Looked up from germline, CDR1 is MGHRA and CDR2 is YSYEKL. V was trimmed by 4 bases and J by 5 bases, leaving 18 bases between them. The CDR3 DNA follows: TGCGCCAGCAGCCCAACGAAAGAGACGGGTAACAATGAGCAGTTCTTC. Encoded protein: CASSPTKETGNNEQFF.

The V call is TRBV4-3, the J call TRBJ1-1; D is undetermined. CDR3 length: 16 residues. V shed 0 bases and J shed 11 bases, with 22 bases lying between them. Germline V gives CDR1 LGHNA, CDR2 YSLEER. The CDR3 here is CASSQDTRHSPWSAFF. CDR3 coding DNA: TGCGCCAGCAGCCAAGATACAAGACACTCCCCCTGGAGCGCTTTCTTT.

In nucleotides, the CDR3 is TGTGCCAGTAGTATTACCAGCGGGGGATTATACAATGAGCAGTTCTTC. Translating gives CASSITSGGLYNEQFF. This chain links TRBV19 with TRBJ2-1, with 8 bases aligning to TRBD2. Losses at the gene ends were 3 bases for V and 4 bases for J; bases not matched to a gene: 8. The CDR3 is 16 amino acids. Germline-derived CDR1 and CDR2 are LNHDA and SQIVND (reference sequence).

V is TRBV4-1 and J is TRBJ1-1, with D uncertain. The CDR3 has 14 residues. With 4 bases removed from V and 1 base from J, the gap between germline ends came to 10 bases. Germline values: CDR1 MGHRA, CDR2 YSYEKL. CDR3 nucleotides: TGCGCCAGCAGCCCCTCTCAGTGGAACACTGAAGCTTTCTTT. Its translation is CASSPSQWNTEAFF.

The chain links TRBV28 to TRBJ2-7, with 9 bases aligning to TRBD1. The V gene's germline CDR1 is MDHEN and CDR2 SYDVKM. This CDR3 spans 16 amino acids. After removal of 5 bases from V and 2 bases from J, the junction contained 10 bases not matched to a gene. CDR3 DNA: TGTGCCAGCAGTCGGACAGGGGCCGGAACTCCCTACGAGCAGTACTTC. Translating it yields CASSRTGAGTPYEQYF.

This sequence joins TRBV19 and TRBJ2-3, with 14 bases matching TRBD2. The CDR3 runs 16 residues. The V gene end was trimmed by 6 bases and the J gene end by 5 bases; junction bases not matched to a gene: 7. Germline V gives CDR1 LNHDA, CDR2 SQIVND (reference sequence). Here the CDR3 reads CASSRGLAGGGDTQYF. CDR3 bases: TGTGCCAGTAGCCGAGGACTAGCGGGAGGCGGAGATACGCAGTATTTT.